These 10 T cell receptor beta chains came from one sample sequenced in a study of cytomegalovirus exposure and HLA in healthy donors. Primers included in the PCR were 60 Vbeta and 13 Jbeta primers. Profiling relied on immunoSEQ multiplex PCR, and the TCRdb table lists in-frame clones only, not all of them. The sample has 110,000 or so clones, around 70% seen once. Sequenced: PBMCs. Receptors originate from a woman between 35 and 50 years old in good health and CMV-seropositive.

The chain combines TRBV6-1 with TRBJ2-7; 8 positions agree with TRBD1. The CDR3 covers 14 residues. Germline V gene data show CDR1 as MNHNS and CDR2 as SASEGT. J gave up 7 bases and V 8 bases, and 13 bases lay outside the gene matches. The CDR3 loop reads CASGTPGQASEQYF. The CDR3 DNA reads as TGTGCCAGCGGTACCCCGGGACAGGCCTCAGAGCAGTACTTC.

In this sample, this clone turned up a few times. The J gene is TRBJ2-1, the V gene TRBV27; D possibly corresponds to TRBD2 (7 bases). Germline values: CDR1 MNHEY, CDR2 SMNVEV (reference sequence). V lost 6 bases, J lost 10 bases, and 16 bases lay in between. There are 13 residues in the CDR3. CDR3 protein: CASSPGGGGEQFF. CDR3 in DNA: TGTGCCAGCAGCCCAGGAGGGGGGGGCGAGCAGTTCTTC.

This clone has just a few counts. This chain links TRBV7-2 with TRBJ2-5, with 11 bases identical to TRBD2. The CDR3 is made up of 15 amino acids. In germline, CDR1 is SGHTA, CDR2 FQGNSA. V lost 5 bases to trimming and J lost 5 bases; unmatched junction nucleotides: 7. The CDR3 here is CASSPGTSGRETQYF. In DNA form, the CDR3 reads TGTGCCAGCAGCCCGGGGACTAGCGGACGGGAGACCCAGTACTTC.

CDR3 sequence: CASSLDGGGSGQPQHF. The CDR3 DNA reads TGTGCCAGCAGCTTAGACGGGGGGGGAAGTGGTCAGCCCCAGCATTTT. V gene TRBV7-2 combines with J gene TRBJ1-5; the D gene is possibly TRBD1 (5 bases). The germline V gene has CDR1 SGHTA and CDR2 FQGNSA. The V gene lost 1 base and the J gene lost 6 bases, with 16 bases spanning the gap. The CDR3 has 16 amino acids.

V usage is TRBV5-5 and J usage is TRBJ2-1, with 10 bases lining up with TRBD1. The CDR3 runs 14 residues. Germline-derived CDR1 and CDR2 are SGHKS and YYEKEE (reference sequence). J lost 5 bases, V lost 7 bases, and 6 bases had no gene match. CDR3 sequence: CASEGQGENNEQFF. The CDR3 DNA reads TGTGCCAGCGAAGGACAGGGGGAAAACAATGAGCAGTTCTTC.

This chain connects TRBV19 to TRBJ1-6; 8 positions agree with TRBD1. Trimming at V came to 9 bases and at J to 8 bases, leaving 6 bases not matched to a gene. Per the germline V gene, CDR1 is LNHDA and CDR2 is SQIVND (reference sequence). CDR3 length: 13 residues. The CDR3: CASNDRGHSPLHF. CDR3 nucleotide sequence: TGTGCCAGCAACGACAGGGGACATTCACCCCTCCACTTT.

The chain combines TRBV11-3 with TRBJ2-3, with D perhaps matching TRBD2 (5 bases). The CDR3 totals 13 residues. Trimming stripped 5 bases from V and 4 bases from J, with 10 bases between. Germline CDR1 SGHNT, CDR2 YENEEA. The CDR3 protein is CASSPEGADTQYF. Here the CDR3 DNA reads TGTGCCAGCAGCCCAGAGGGTGCAGATACGCAGTATTTT.

This clone was recorded a few times. This CDR3 is CASTENLGQEGYGYTF. Written as DNA, the CDR3 is TGTGCCAGCACCGAGAATCTGGGACAGGAAGGCTATGGCTACACCTTC. V usage is TRBV5-6 and J usage is TRBJ1-2; 8 nucleotides line up with TRBD1. V lost 6 bases to trimming and J lost 4 bases; unmatched junction nucleotides: 14. The V gene's germline CDR1 is SGHDT and CDR2 YYEEEE. The CDR3 contains 16 residues.

V and J are TRBV7-6 and TRBJ1-2, with D perhaps TRBD1 (5 bases). Trimming removed 4 bases at V and 4 bases at J, with 28 bases between. CDR3 length: 19 residues. The germline V gene has CDR1 SGHVS and CDR2 FNYEAQ. The CDR3 DNA reads as TGTGCCAGCAGCTACCCGCCCTCGAAGGTGGGGGAGGGAGGCTATGGCTACACCTTC. It is translated as CASSYPPSKVGEGGYGYTF.

The J gene is TRBJ2-2, the V gene TRBV19, with 8 bases lining up with TRBD2. Germline V gene lookup returns CDR1 LNHDA and CDR2 SQIVND (reference sequence). The CDR3 is 16 residues long. V trimming: 3 bases; J trimming: 5 bases; junction bases outside the gene matches: 8. The CDR3 DNA follows: TGTGCCAGTAGTATCGGGGGGGCTCGGGATACCGGGGAGCTGTTTTTT. This gives the protein CASSIGGARDTGELFF.